Described below is a single T cell receptor (beta chain) sequence and its context. The data derive from a study of blood T cell repertoires in COVID-19. The overall study: Nucleic acid was either cDNA or gDNA, and it came from T cells, B-cell-depleted T cells, or PBMCs.

With 0 bases removed from V and 1 base from J, the gap between germline ends came to 6 bases. CDR3 length: 14 amino acids. Germline CDR1 is LNHNV and CDR2 is YYDKDF (reference sequence). Measured with immunoSEQ multiplex PCR; TCRdb has only the in-frame clones, and not every one. Seen here are almost 30,000 clones, about nine tenths observed once, and the top ten hold around a tenth. The rearrangement joins TRBV15 to TRBJ2-5; D unresolved. Sequences were obtained from peripheral blood. The TCR comes from a human donor in a cohort sampled during active COVID-19. The CDR3 spells CATSREGLQETQYF. In nucleotides, the CDR3 is TGTGCCACCAGCAGAGAGGGCCTCCAAGAGACCCAGTACTTC.